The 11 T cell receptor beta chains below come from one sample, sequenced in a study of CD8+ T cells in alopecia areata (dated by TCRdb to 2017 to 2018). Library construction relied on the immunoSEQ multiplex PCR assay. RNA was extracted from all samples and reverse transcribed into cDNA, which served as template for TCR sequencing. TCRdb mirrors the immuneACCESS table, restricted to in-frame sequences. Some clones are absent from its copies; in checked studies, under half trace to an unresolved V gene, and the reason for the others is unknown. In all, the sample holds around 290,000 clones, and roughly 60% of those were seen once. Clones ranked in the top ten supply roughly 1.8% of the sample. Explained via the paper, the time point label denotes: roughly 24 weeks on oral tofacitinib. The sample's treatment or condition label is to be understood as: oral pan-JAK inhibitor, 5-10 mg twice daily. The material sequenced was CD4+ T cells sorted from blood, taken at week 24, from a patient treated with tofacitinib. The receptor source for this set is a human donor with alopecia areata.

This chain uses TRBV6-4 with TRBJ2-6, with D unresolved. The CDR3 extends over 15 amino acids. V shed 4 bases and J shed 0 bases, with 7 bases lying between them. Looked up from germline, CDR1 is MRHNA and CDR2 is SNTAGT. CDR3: CASSALGSGANVLTF. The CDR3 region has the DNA TGTGCCAGCAGTGCGTTAGGCTCTGGGGCCAACGTCCTGACTTTC.

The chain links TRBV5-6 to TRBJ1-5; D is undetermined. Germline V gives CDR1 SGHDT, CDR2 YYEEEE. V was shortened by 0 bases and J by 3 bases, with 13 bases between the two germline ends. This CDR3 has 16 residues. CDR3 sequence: CASSLAGLPYNQPQHF. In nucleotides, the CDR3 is TGTGCCAGCAGCTTGGCTGGGCTCCCATACAATCAGCCCCAGCATTTT. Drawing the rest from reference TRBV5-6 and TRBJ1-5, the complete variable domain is DAGVTQSPTHLIKTRGQQVTLRCSPKSGHDTVSWYQQALGQGPQFIFQYYEEEERQRGNFPDRFSGHQFPNYSSELNVNALLLGDSALYLCASSLAGLPYNQPQHFGDGTRLSIL.

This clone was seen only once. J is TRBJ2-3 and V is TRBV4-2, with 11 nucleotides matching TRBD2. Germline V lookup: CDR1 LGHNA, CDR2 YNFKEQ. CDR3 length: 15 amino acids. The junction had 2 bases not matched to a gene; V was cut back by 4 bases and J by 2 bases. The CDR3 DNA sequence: TGTGCCAGCAGCCTGACTAGCGGGGACACAGATACGCAGTATTTT. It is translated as CASSLTSGDTDTQYF.

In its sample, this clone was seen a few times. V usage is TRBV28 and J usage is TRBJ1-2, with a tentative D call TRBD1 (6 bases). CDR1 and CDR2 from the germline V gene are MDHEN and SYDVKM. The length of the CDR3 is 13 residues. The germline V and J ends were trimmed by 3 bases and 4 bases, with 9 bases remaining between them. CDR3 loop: CASSFTGAYGYTF. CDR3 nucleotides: TGTGCCAGCAGTTTTACGGGGGCCTATGGCTACACCTTC.

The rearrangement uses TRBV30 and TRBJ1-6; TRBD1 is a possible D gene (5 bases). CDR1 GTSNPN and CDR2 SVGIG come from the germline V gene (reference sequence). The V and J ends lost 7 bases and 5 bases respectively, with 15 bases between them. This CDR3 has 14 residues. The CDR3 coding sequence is TGTGCCTTTACCAGGGTCTTGAATAATTCACCCCTCCACTTT. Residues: CAFTRVLNNSPLHF.

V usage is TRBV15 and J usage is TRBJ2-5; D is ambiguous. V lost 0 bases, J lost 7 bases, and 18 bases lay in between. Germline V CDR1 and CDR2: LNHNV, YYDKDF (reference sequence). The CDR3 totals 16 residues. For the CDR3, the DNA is TGTGCCACCAGCAGAGATTTCATCAGCCTTGGCGGGACCCAGTACTTC. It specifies CATSRDFISLGGTQYF.

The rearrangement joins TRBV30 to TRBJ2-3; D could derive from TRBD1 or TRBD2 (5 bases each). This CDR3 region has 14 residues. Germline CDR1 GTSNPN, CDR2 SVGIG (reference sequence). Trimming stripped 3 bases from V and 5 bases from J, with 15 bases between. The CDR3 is CAWSSRDRGDTQYF. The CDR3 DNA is TGTGCCTGGAGCTCCCGGGACCGGGGAGATACGCAGTATTTT.

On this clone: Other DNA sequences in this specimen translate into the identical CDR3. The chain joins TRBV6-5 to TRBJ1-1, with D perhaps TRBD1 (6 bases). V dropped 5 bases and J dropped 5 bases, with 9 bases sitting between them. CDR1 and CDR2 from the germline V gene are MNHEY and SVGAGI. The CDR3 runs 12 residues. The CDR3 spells CASSRGGTEAFF. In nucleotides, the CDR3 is TGTGCCAGCAGTCGAGGGGGGACTGAAGCTTTCTTT.

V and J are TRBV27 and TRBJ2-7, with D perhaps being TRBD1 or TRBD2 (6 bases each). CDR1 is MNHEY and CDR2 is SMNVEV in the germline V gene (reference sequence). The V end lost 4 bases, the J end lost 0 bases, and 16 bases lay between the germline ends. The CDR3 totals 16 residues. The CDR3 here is CASSWDSRGNSYEQYF. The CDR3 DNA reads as TGTGCCAGCAGTTGGGACTCTAGGGGGAACTCCTACGAGCAGTACTTC.

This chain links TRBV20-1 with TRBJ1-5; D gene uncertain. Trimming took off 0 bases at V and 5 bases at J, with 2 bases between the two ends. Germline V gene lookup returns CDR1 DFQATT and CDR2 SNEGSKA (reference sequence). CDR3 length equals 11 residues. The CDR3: CSARDDQPQHF. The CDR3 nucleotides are TGCAGTGCTAGAGATGATCAGCCCCAGCATTTT.

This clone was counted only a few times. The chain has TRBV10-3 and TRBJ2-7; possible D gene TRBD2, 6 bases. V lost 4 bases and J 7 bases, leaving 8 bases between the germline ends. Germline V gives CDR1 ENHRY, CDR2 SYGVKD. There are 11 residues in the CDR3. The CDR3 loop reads CAISGREEQYF. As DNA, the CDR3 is TGTGCCATCAGTGGCCGGGAGGAGCAGTACTTC.